This TCR beta chain was recovered during a study of blood T cell repertoires in COVID-19 (dated by TCRdb to 2020 to 2021). Background on the whole study: Samples from collaborators originated in the United States, Italy and Spain and spanned both the acute and convalescent phases of COVID-19. A freely available public database, intended as a resource for researchers studying the immune response to SARS-CoV-2, is where the repertoires were released. The prospective study material was composed of cDNA or gDNA derived from T cells, B-cell-depleted T cells, or PBMCs. HLA class I and class II types, where available, came from metadata supplied by the sample provider rather than from assay-based typing. Sample metadata almost always included a de-identified subject ID, COVID-19 status, age in years and sex. Samples came from the ongoing ImmuneRACE study (first 160 participants) plus 1,254 subjects from 6 global collaborators. The dataset comprised deeply sampled blood TCRbeta repertoires from subjects exposed to, actively infected with, or recovered from COVID-19. Overall study results and their limits: Clinical and demographic metadata were provided uncurated, with the amount varying by source and participant.

CDR1 and CDR2 are read off the germline V gene as SGHRS and YFSETQ. Trimming leaves V shorter by 1 base and J shorter by 3 bases, with the junction holding 4 bases beyond the gene matches. The CDR3 spans 15 residues, from the cysteine through the phenylalanine. CDR3 DNA is the only sequence kept; it has 45 bases, read in frame from the first base. TCRbeta CDR3 regions were amplified from genomic DNA using the immunoSEQ Assay, a bias-controlled multiplex PCR. The study's own analysis went as follows. Within the assay, amplification of reference gene primers was used to estimate how many nucleated cells each sample contained. Sequence reads were collapsed and filtered to measure the absolute abundance of every unique TCRbeta CDR3 rearrangement. For each sample, productive Simpson clonality was calculated as the square root of Simpson's diversity index over productive rearrangements. The clones in this table, taken by TCRdb from immuneACCESS, are in-frame only. Not every clone is retained; where verified, under half of the shortfall comes from an unresolved V gene, and the cause of the rest is unknown. For V, J and clone size, that table is used; D and trimming come from the DNA. This sample lists roughly 220,000 clones; around 83% were detected once. The top ten clonotypes cover approximately 8% of the sample.

Details on this clone: Its antigen target is currently unknown. No base quality values were provided; no much bigger clone lies one nucleotide off.

One collaborating source in Seattle enrolled patients while the patients were actively infected and followed the patients over time throughout the course of disease. Each collaborating institution followed its own protocols to collect whole blood in K2EDTA tubes. Collaborator samples were shipped for TCRbeta analysis as frozen whole blood, isolated PBMCs, or DNA extracted from either sample type. Sample: peripheral blood. The sequence was obtained from an elderly woman with COVID-19, enrolled during active disease. The chain is made from TRBV5-1 and TRBJ2-3, with TRBD1 matching 8 junction bases. The CDR3 reads CASSLQGAGTDTQYF. The nucleotides read TGCGCCAGCAGCTTGCAGGGGGCAGGAACAGATACGCAGTATTTT.